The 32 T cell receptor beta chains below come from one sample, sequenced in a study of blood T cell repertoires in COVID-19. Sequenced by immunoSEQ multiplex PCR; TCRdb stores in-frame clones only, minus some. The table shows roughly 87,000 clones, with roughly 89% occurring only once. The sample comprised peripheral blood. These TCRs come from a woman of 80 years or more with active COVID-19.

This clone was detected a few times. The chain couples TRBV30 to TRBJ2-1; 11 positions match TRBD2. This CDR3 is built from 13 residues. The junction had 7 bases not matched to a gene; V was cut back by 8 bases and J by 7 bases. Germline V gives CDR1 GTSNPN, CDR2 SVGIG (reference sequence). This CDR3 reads CASSSGRCNEQFF. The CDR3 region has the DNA TGTGCCAGTTCTAGCGGGAGGTGTAATGAGCAGTTCTTC.

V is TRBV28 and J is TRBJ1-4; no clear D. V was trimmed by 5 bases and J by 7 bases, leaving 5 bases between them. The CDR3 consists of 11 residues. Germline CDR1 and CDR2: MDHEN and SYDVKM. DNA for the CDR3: TGTGCCAGCAGTATACTTGAAAAACTGTTTTTT. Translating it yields CASSILEKLFF.

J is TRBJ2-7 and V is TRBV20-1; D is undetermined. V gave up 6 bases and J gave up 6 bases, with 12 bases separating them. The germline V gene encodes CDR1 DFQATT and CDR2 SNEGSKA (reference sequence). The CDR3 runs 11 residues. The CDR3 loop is CSAPWLAEQYF. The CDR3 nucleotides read TGCAGTGCCCCCTGGTTGGCCGAGCAGTACTTC.

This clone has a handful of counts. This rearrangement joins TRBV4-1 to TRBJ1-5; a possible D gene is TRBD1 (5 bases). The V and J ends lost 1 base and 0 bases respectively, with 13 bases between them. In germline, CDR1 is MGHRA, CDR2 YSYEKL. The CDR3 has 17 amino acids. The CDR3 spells CASSQGGSRASNQPQHF. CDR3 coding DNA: TGCGCCAGCAGCCAAGGCGGGAGCAGGGCTAGCAATCAGCCCCAGCATTTT.

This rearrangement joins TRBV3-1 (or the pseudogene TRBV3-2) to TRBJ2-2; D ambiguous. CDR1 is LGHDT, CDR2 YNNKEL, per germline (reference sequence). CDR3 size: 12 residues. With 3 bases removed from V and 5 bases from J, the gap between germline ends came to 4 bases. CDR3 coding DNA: TGTGCCAGCAGCCATAGAACCGGGGAGCTGTTTTTT. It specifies CASSHRTGELFF.

Here the CDR3 DNA reads TGTGCCAGCAGTTTACTCAGGGGACGATTGAACACTGAAGCTTTCTTT. Translating it yields CASSLLRGRLNTEAFF. The chain is built from TRBV27 and TRBJ1-1; maybe TRBD1 (6 bases). V shed 2 bases and J shed 0 bases, with 13 bases lying between them. The germline gives CDR1 MNHEY, CDR2 SMNVEV (reference sequence). The CDR3 is 16 amino acids.

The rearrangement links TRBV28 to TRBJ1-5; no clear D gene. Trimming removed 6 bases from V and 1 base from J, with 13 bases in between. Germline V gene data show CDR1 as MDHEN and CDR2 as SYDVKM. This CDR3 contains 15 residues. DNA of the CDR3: TGTGCCAGCAGAGGGAGGTTTTCGAGCAATCAGCCCCAGCATTTT. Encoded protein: CASRGRFSSNQPQHF.

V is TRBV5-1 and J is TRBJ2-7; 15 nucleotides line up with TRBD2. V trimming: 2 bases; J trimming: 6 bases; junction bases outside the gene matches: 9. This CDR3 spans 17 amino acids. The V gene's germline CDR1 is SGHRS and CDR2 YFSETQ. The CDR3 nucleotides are TGCGCCAGCAGCTTATCCACCCGGACTAGCGGGAGGGCCGAGCAGTACTTC. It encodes CASSLSTRTSGRAEQYF. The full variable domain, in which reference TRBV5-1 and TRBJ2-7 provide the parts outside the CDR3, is KAGVTQTPRYLIKTRGQQVTLSCSPISGHRSVSWYQQTPGQGLQFLFEYFSETQRNKGNFPGRFSGRQFSNSRSEMNVSTLELGDSALYLCASSLSTRTSGRAEQYFGPGTRLTVT.

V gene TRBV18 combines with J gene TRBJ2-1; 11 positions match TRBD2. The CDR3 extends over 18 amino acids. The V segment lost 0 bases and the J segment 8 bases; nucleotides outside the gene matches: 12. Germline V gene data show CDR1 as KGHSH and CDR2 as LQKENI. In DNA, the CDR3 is TGTGCCAGCTCACCACCGCTAGCGGGAGGCCTATCCCCCTATGAGCAGTTCTTC. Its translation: CASSPPLAGGLSPYEQFF.

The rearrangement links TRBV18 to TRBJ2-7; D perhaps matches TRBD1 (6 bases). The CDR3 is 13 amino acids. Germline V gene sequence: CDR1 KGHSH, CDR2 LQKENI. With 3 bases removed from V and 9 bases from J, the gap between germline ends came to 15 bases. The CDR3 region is CASSPSDSRGQYF. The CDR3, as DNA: TGTGCCAGCTCACCCTCGGACAGTCGGGGGCAGTACTTC.

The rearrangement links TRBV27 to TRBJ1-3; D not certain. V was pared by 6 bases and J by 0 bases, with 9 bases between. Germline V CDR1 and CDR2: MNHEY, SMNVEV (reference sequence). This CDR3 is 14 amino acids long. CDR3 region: CASSDTSSGNTIYF. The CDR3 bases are TGTGCCAGCAGCGACACAAGCTCTGGAAACACCATATATTTT.

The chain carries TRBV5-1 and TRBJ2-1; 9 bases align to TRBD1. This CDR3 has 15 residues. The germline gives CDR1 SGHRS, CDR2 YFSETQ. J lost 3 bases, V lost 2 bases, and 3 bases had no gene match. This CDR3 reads CASSLGTGRYNEQFF. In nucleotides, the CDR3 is TGCGCCAGCAGCTTAGGGACAGGGCGCTACAATGAGCAGTTCTTC. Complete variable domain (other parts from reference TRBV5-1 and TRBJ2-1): KAGVTQTPRYLIKTRGQQVTLSCSPISGHRSVSWYQQTPGQGLQFLFEYFSETQRNKGNFPGRFSGRQFSNSRSEMNVSTLELGDSALYLCASSLGTGRYNEQFFGPGTRLTVL.

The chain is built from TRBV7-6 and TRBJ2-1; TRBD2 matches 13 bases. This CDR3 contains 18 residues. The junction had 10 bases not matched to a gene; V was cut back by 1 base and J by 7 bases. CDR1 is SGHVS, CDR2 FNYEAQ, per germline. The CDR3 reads CASSLGPPLAGGQNEQFF. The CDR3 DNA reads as TGTGCCAGCAGCTTAGGGCCCCCACTAGCGGGAGGGCAGAATGAGCAGTTCTTC.

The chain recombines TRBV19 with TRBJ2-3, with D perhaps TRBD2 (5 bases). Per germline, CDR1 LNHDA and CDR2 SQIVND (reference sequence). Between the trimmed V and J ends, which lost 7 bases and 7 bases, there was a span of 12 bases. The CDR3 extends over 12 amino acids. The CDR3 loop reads CASTTGGYTQYF. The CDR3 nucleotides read TGTGCCAGTACAACGGGCGGGTATACGCAGTATTTT. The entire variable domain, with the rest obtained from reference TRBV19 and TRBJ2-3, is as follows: DGGITQSPKYLFRKEGQNVTLSCEQNLNHDAMYWYRQDPGQGLRLIYYSQIVNDFQKGDIAEGYSVSREKKESFPLTVTSAQKNPTAFYLCASTTGGYTQYFGPGTRLTVL.

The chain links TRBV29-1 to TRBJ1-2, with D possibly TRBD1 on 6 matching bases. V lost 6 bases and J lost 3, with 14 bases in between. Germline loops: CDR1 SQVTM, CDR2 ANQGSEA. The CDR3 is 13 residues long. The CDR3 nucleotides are TGCAGCGTCCCTTTACAGGGCTACTATGGCTACACCTTC. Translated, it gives CSVPLQGYYGYTF.

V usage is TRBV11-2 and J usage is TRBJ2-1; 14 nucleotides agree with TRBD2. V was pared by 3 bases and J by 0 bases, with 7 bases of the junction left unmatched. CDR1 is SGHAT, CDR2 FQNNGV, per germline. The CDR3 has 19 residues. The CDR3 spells CASSFRGLAGGSSYNEQFF. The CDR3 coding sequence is TGTGCCAGCAGCTTCAGAGGACTAGCGGGAGGCAGCTCCTACAATGAGCAGTTCTTC.

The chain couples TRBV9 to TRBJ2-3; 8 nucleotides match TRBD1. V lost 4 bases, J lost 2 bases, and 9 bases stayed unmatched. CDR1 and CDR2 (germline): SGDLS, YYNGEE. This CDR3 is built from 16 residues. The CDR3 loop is CASSPGTGKFTDTQYF. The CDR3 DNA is TGTGCCAGCAGCCCCGGGACAGGCAAATTCACAGATACGCAGTATTTT.

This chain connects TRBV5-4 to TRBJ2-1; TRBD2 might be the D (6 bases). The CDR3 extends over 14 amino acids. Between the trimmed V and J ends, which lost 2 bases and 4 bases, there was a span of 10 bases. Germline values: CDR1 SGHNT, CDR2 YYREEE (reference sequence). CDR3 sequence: CASSFQLAYNEQFF. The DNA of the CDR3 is TGTGCCAGCAGCTTCCAACTAGCATACAATGAGCAGTTCTTC.

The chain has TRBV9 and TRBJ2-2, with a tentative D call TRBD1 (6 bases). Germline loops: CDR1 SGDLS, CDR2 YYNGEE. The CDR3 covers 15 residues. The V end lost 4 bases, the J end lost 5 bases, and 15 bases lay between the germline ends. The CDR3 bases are TGTGCCAGCAGCCAGCTCCAGGGGCCTACCGGGGAGCTGTTTTTT. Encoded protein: CASSQLQGPTGELFF.

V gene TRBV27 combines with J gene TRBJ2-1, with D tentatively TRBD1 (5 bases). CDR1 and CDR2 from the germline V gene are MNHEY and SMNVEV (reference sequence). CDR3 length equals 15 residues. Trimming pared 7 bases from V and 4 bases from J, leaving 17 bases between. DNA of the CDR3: TGTGCCAGCAAGCCCAGCAGGGCGGTTTACAATGAGCAGTTCTTC. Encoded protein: CASKPSRAVYNEQFF.

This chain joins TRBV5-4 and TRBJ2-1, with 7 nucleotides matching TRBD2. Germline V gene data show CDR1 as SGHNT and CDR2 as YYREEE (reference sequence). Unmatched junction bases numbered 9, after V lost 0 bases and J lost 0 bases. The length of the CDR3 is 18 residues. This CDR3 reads CASSLGGDGGSSYNEQFF. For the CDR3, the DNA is TGTGCCAGCAGCTTGGGGGGGGATGGCGGGAGCTCCTACAATGAGCAGTTCTTC. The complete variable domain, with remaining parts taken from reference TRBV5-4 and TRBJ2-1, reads ETGVTQSPTHLIKTRGQQVTLRCSSQSGHNTVSWYQQALGQGPQFIFQYYREEENGRGNFPPRFSGLQFPNYSSELNVNALELDDSALYLCASSLGGDGGSSYNEQFFGPGTRLTVL.

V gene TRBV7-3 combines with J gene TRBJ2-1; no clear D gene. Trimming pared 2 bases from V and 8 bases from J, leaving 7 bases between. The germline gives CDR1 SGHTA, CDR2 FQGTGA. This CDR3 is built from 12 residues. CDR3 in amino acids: CASSLSGDEQFF. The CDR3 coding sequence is TGTGCCAGCAGCTTATCAGGTGATGAGCAGTTCTTC.

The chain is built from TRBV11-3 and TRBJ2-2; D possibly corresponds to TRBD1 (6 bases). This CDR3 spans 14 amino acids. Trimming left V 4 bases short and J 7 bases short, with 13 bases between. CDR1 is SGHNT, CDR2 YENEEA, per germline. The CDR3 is CASSSRQGHGELFF. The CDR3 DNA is TGTGCCAGCAGCTCCCGCCAGGGACACGGGGAGCTGTTTTTT.

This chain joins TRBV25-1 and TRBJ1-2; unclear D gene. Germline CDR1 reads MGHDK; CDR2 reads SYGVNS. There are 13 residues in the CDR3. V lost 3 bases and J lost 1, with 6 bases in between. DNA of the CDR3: TGTGCCAGCAGTGACCACAGTAACTATGGCTACACCTTC. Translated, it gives CASSDHSNYGYTF.

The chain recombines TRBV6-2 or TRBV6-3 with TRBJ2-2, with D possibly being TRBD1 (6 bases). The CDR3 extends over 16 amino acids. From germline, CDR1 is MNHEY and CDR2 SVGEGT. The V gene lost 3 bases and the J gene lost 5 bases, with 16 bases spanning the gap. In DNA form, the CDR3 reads TGTGCCAGCAGTTATCCGAGGCAGGGGTGGACCGGGGAGCTGTTTTTT. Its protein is CASSYPRQGWTGELFF.

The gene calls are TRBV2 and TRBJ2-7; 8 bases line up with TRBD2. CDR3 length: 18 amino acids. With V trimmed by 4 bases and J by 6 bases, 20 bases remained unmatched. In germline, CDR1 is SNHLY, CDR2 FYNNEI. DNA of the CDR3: TGTGCCAGCAGTGTGGATCTTAGCGGGATTTCCAGGTTCTCCGAGCAGTACTTC. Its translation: CASSVDLSGISRFSEQYF.

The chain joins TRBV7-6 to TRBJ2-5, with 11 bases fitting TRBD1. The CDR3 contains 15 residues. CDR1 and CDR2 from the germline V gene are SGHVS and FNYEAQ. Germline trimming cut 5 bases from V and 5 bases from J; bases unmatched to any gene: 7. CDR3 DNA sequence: TGTGCCAGCAGCACTAGGACAGGGGGCGGGGAGACCCAGTACTTC. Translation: CASSTRTGGGETQYF.

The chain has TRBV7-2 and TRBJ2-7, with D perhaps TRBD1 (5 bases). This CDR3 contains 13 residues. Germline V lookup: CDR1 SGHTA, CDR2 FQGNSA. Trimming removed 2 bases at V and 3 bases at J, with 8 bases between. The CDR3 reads CASSLQDSYEQYF. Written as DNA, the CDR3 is TGTGCCAGCAGCTTACAAGACAGCTACGAGCAGTACTTC.

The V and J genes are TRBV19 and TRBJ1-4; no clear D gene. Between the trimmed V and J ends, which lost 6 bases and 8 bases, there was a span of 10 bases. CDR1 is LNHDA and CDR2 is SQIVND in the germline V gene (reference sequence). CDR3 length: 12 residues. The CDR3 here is CASRTREEKLFF. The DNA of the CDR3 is TGTGCCAGTAGAACCCGAGAAGAAAAACTGTTTTTT.

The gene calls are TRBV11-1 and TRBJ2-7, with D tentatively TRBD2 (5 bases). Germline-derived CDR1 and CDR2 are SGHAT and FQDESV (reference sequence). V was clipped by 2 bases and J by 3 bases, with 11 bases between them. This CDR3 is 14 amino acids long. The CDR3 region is CASSLYRRGYEQYF. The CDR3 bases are TGTGCCAGCAGCTTATACCGACGGGGCTACGAGCAGTACTTC.

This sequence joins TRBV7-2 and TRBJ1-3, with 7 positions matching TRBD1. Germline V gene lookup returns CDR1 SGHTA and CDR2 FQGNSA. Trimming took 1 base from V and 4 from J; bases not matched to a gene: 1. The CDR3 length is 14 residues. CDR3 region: CASSLVGGGNTIYF. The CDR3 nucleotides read TGTGCCAGCAGCTTAGTAGGGGGCGGAAACACCATATATTTT.

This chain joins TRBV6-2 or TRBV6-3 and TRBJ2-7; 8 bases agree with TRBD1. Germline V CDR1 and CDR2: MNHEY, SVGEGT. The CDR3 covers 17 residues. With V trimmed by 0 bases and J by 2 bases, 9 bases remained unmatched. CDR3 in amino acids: CASSYSKVQGETYEQYF. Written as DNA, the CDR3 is TGTGCCAGCAGTTACTCGAAGGTACAGGGGGAAACCTACGAGCAGTACTTC.